The next 26 T cell receptor beta chains were all read from a single sample in a study of cytomegalovirus exposure and HLA in healthy donors. Assay: immunoSEQ multiplex PCR; the TCRdb copy retains only in-frame clones and omits some. Counted here are about 350,000 clones, roughly nine tenths occurring once; the ten biggest clones make up approximately 1.2%. The sample consisted of PBMCs. The source of these receptors is a woman aged 25 to 39 in good health and CMV-seropositive.

The J gene is TRBJ2-1, the V gene TRBV7-9, with TRBD2 identical over 9 bases. Germline CDR1 is SEHNR and CDR2 is FQNEAQ (reference sequence). V shed 2 bases, J shed 9 bases, and the junction held 8 bases outside the gene matches. This CDR3 has 15 residues. The CDR3 DNA follows: TGTGCCAGCAGCTTATGGATAGCGGGAGAGGGTGAGCAGTTCTTC. This codes for CASSLWIAGEGEQFF.

This rearrangement joins TRBV7-9 to TRBJ2-6; D may correspond to TRBD1 or TRBD2 (5 bases each). Germline CDR1 and CDR2: SEHNR and FQNEAQ (reference sequence). V lost 1 base, J lost 2 bases, and 12 bases lay in between. The CDR3 runs to 17 residues. The CDR3 coding sequence is TGTGCCAGCAGCTTAGTGGATAGAGGGGCTGGGGCCAACGTCCTGACTTTC. This gives the protein CASSLVDRGAGANVLTF.

The chain has TRBV5-4 and TRBJ2-1; the D gene is possibly TRBD2 (6 bases). The germline V gene encodes CDR1 SGHNT and CDR2 YYREEE (reference sequence). This CDR3 spans 15 amino acids. The V end was cut by 3 bases, the J end by 8 bases, with 18 bases between. The CDR3 loop is CASSWWGLPQYEQFF. For the CDR3, the DNA is TGTGCCAGCAGCTGGTGGGGACTCCCTCAATATGAGCAGTTCTTC. Based on the CDR3 plus reference TRBV5-4 and TRBJ2-1, the full variable domain is ETGVTQSPTHLIKTRGQQVTLRCSSQSGHNTVSWYQQALGQGPQFIFQYYREEENGRGNFPPRFSGLQFPNYSSELNVNALELDDSALYLCASSWWGLPQYEQFFGPGTRLTVL.

The chain couples TRBV7-2 to TRBJ2-1; a weak D match, TRBD1 (6 bases). The CDR3 length is 16 residues. Germline assignment: CDR1 SGHTA and CDR2 FQGNSA. The germline V and J ends were trimmed by 5 bases and 3 bases, with 17 bases remaining between them. The CDR3 loop is CASSARDTNIYNEQFF. The CDR3 coding sequence is TGTGCCAGCAGCGCCCGGGACACCAACATCTACAATGAGCAGTTCTTC.

As for this clone: This CDR3 is also generated by other DNA sequences in the sample. This rearrangement joins TRBV5-1 to TRBJ2-3; D is undetermined. There are 13 residues in the CDR3. The V and J ends lost 4 bases and 0 bases respectively, with 6 bases between them. CDR1 and CDR2 from the germline V gene are SGHRS and YFSETQ. CDR3 nucleotide sequence: TGCGCCAGCAGCCTCCCCAGCACAGATACGCAGTATTTT. Translated: CASSLPSTDTQYF.

The genes are TRBV5-1 and TRBJ2-7; 10 bases map to TRBD1. The CDR3 contains 16 residues. CDR1 and CDR2 (germline): SGHRS, YFSETQ. V dropped 3 bases and J dropped 6; count of bases not matched to a gene: 12. The CDR3 coding sequence is TGCGCCAGCAGCTGGTTGGGGGGACAGGGGATAGGCGAGCAGTACTTC. Its translation: CASSWLGGQGIGEQYF. The variable domain in full, with the rest retrieved from reference TRBV5-1 and TRBJ2-7, is KAGVTQTPRYLIKTRGQQVTLSCSPISGHRSVSWYQQTPGQGLQFLFEYFSETQRNKGNFPGRFSGRQFSNSRSEMNVSTLELGDSALYLCASSWLGGQGIGEQYFGPGTRLTVT.

The V gene is TRBV28, the J gene TRBJ1-5, with D perhaps matching TRBD1 (6 bases). The germline V and J ends were trimmed by 8 bases and 4 bases, with 21 bases remaining between them. Germline CDR1 and CDR2: MDHEN and SYDVKM. CDR3 length: 16 amino acids. The CDR3, as DNA: TGTGCCAGCGGCAGGGGATTTGGGTGGAGTAATCAGCCCCAGCATTTT. Translation: CASGRGFGWSNQPQHF.

J is TRBJ2-7 and V is TRBV5-1; D tentatively fits TRBD1 or TRBD2 (5 bases each). The V and J ends lost 4 bases and 2 bases respectively, with 13 bases between them. Germline loops: CDR1 SGHRS, CDR2 YFSETQ. The length of the CDR3 is 14 residues. CDR3 amino acids: CASSLGTAAYEQYF. The CDR3 DNA follows: TGCGCCAGCAGCCTTGGGACGGCCGCCTACGAGCAGTACTTC.

The V gene is TRBV9, the J gene TRBJ2-1; either TRBD1 or TRBD2 may supply D (5 bases each). V lost 4 bases and J lost 6, with 11 bases in between. This CDR3 contains 13 residues. Germline CDR1 SGDLS, CDR2 YYNGEE. CDR3 region: CASSLGEINEQFF. Written as DNA, the CDR3 is TGTGCCAGCAGCCTGGGGGAGATCAATGAGCAGTTCTTC.

The chain recombines TRBV19 with TRBJ1-1; the D gene is possibly TRBD1 (5 bases). Trimming left V 7 bases short and J 5 bases short, with 17 bases between. This CDR3 contains 14 residues. The germline V gene encodes CDR1 LNHDA and CDR2 SQIVND (reference sequence). The CDR3 here is CASTKSGLRTEAFF. CDR3 DNA sequence: TGTGCCAGTACCAAGTCAGGGTTAAGGACTGAAGCTTTCTTT.

The chain joins TRBV5-1 to TRBJ2-1; D might be TRBD1 (5 bases). This CDR3 spans 14 amino acids. Trimming shortened V by 6 bases and J by 2 bases, and 12 bases separated the two germline ends. Germline loops: CDR1 SGHRS, CDR2 YFSETQ. CDR3: CASTQDYPYNEQFF. The CDR3 DNA reads as TGCGCCAGCACACAGGATTACCCCTACAATGAGCAGTTCTTC.

The chain combines TRBV15 with TRBJ1-1; a possible D gene is TRBD1 (5 bases). Per the germline V gene, CDR1 is LNHNV and CDR2 is YYDKDF (reference sequence). The length of the CDR3 is 15 residues. V gave up 0 bases and J gave up 2 bases, with 10 bases separating them. This chain's CDR3 is CATSRDRASNTEAFF. CDR3 DNA sequence: TGTGCCACCAGCAGAGACAGGGCGAGCAACACTGAAGCTTTCTTT. Together with reference TRBV15 and TRBJ1-1, the CDR3 gives the full variable domain: DAMVIQNPRYQVTQFGKPVTLSCSQTLNHNVMYWYQQKSSQAPKLLFHYYDKDFNNEADTPDNFQSRRPNTSFCFLDIRSPGLGDTAMYLCATSRDRASNTEAFFGQGTRLTVV.

The chain is built from TRBV2 and TRBJ1-1, with D possibly TRBD1 on 6 matching bases. V lost 3 bases to trimming and J lost 4 bases, with 9 bases between them. The germline CDR1 and CDR2 sequences are SNHLY and FYNNEI. This CDR3 spans 13 amino acids. The CDR3 reads CASSDRGVTEAFF. CDR3 DNA sequence: TGTGCCAGCAGTGACAGGGGCGTCACTGAAGCTTTCTTT.

The rearrangement joins TRBV5-1 to TRBJ1-3; 11 nucleotides align to TRBD1. The germline V gene encodes CDR1 SGHRS and CDR2 YFSETQ. This CDR3 is 13 amino acids long. The J segment lost 8 bases and the V segment lost 4 bases, leaving 2 bases of the junction unmatched. CDR3 residues: CASSTGQGDTIYF. In nucleotides, the CDR3 is TGCGCCAGCAGCACGGGACAGGGGGACACCATATATTTT.

The rearrangement links TRBV27 to TRBJ1-2, with D unclear. CDR3 length: 17 amino acids. The ends were cut back, 3 bases at V and 4 bases at J, with 21 bases in the middle. Germline V gene data show CDR1 as MNHEY and CDR2 as SMNVEV (reference sequence). The CDR3 region has the DNA TGTGCCAGCAGTTTTCTCCGCGGGGTCGCCAGGAGCTATGGCTACACCTTC. It encodes CASSFLRGVARSYGYTF.

This CDR3 reads CASSALQGADGYTF. The CDR3 nucleotides are TGTGCCAGCAGTGCACTCCAGGGGGCCGATGGCTACACCTTC. This chain connects TRBV25-1 to TRBJ1-2; 8 nucleotides line up with TRBD1. Germline CDR1 is MGHDK and CDR2 is SYGVNS. CDR3 size: 14 residues. V shed 4 bases, J shed 6 bases, and the junction held 7 bases outside the gene matches.

The chain uses TRBV27 and TRBJ2-1; D is possibly TRBD2 (6 bases). CDR1 MNHEY and CDR2 SMNVEV come from the germline V gene (reference sequence). V was shortened by 5 bases and J by 4 bases, with 21 bases between the two germline ends. This CDR3 comprises 17 residues. The CDR3 DNA reads TGTGCCAGCAGTCCCCTGCTGAGTAGCGGAGGTTACAATGAGCAGTTCTTC. Translation: CASSPLLSSGGYNEQFF.

V gene TRBV27 combines with J gene TRBJ2-2, with TRBD1 identical over 8 bases. CDR3 length equals 15 residues. Looked up from germline, CDR1 is MNHEY and CDR2 is SMNVEV (reference sequence). V gave up 7 bases and J gave up 1 base; unmatched junction bases: 5. The CDR3 is CASKLDRVNTGELFF. CDR3 coding DNA: TGTGCCAGCAAATTGGACAGGGTGAACACCGGGGAGCTGTTTTTT.

The chain is built from TRBV19 and TRBJ2-7; D might be TRBD1 or TRBD2, each matching 5 bases. The germline V gene encodes CDR1 LNHDA and CDR2 SQIVND (reference sequence). Trimming took 5 bases from V and 1 from J, leaving 15 bases between them. This CDR3 is built from 15 residues. The CDR3 sequence: CASSPGTANSYEQYF. The DNA for the CDR3 is TGTGCCAGTAGTCCCGGGACCGCCAATTCCTACGAGCAGTACTTC.

The chain combines TRBV12-5 with TRBJ2-1, with 12 bases identical to TRBD2. The CDR3 is 14 amino acids. Germline V gives CDR1 LGHNT, CDR2 FRNRAP. Trimming took 6 bases from V and 6 from J; bases not matched to a gene: 3. CDR3 residues: CASGLAGGRNEQFF. CDR3 in DNA: TGTGCTAGTGGGCTAGCGGGGGGGCGCAATGAGCAGTTCTTC.

The V gene is TRBV19, the J gene TRBJ2-5, with D unresolved. The germline V gene has CDR1 LNHDA and CDR2 SQIVND (reference sequence). The CDR3 has 11 amino acids. V was cut by 3 bases and J by 5 bases, with 4 bases left in between. CDR3 coding DNA: TGTGCCAGTAGTATTGAGGAGACCCAGTACTTC. Translating gives CASSIEETQYF.

The chain recombines TRBV4-3 with TRBJ2-1; D gene unclear. Trimming cost V 0 bases and J 5 bases, with 8 bases left between them. This CDR3 has 14 amino acids. Germline CDR1 reads LGHNA; CDR2 reads YSLEER. CDR3 DNA sequence: TGCGCCAGCAGCCAAGATTCGGGTGACAATGAGCAGTTCTTC. It codes for CASSQDSGDNEQFF.

The chain carries TRBV28 and TRBJ2-7; D is perhaps TRBD2 (5 bases). The CDR3 runs 12 residues. V was clipped by 5 bases and J by 3 bases, with 8 bases between them. Germline CDR1 reads MDHEN; CDR2 reads SYDVKM. CDR3 sequence: CASSADFYEQYF. For the CDR3, the DNA is TGTGCCAGCAGTGCGGACTTCTACGAGCAGTACTTC.

The V and J genes are TRBV29-1 and TRBJ1-2, with D tentatively TRBD1 (6 bases). This CDR3 region has 12 residues. Trimming removed 5 bases at V and 5 bases at J, with 12 bases between. Germline V gives CDR1 SQVTM, CDR2 ANQGSEA. CDR3 coding DNA: TGCAGCGTTAACAGGGTTCCATATGGCTACACCTTC. Amino acid sequence: CSVNRVPYGYTF.

V is TRBV28 and J is TRBJ2-2; tentative D call: TRBD2 (6 bases). The CDR3 loop spans 14 amino acids. Germline V CDR1 and CDR2: MDHEN, SYDVKM. The V end lost 2 bases, the J end lost 6 bases, and 10 bases lay between the germline ends. The CDR3 nucleotides read TGTGCCAGCAGTTTACCGGGGGTCTCCGGGGAGCTGTTTTTT. This codes for CASSLPGVSGELFF. Combining the CDR3 with reference TRBV28 and TRBJ2-2 gives the whole variable domain DVKVTQSSRYLVKRTGEKVFLECVQDMDHENMFWYRQDPGLGLRLIYFSYDVKMKEKGDIPEGYSVSREKKERFSLILESASTNQTSMYLCASSLPGVSGELFFGEGSRLTVL.

J is TRBJ2-1 and V is TRBV9, with TRBD2 matching 9 bases. This CDR3 contains 19 residues. Germline CDR1 is SGDLS and CDR2 is YYNGEE. V lost 0 bases and J lost 12; bases outside the gene matches: 22. The CDR3 spells CASSVDPAGGRYMSSGQFF. The CDR3, as DNA: TGTGCCAGCAGCGTAGATCCGGCGGGAGGGCGCTATATGAGCAGTGGGCAGTTCTTC.